One and the same sample provided the 24 T cell receptor beta chains below, sequenced in a study of blood T cell repertoires in COVID-19. Using immunoSEQ multiplex PCR, the repertoire was profiled, and TCRdb retains in-frame clones only, with some absent. The sample includes around 260,000 clones, around 89% of them seen just once. Material: peripheral blood. All receptors derive from a man aged 25 to 40 with acute or convalescent COVID-19.

This clone was counted a few times. The rearrangement uses TRBV15 and TRBJ1-2; perhaps TRBD1 as D (5 bases). This CDR3 is built from 13 residues. Trimming removed 1 base from V and 8 bases from J, with 11 bases in between. Germline V gene data show CDR1 as LNHNV and CDR2 as YYDKDF (reference sequence). CDR3 amino acids: CATSRGGGKGYTF. CDR3 in DNA: TGTGCCACCAGCAGAGGTGGGGGGAAGGGCTACACCTTC. Combining the CDR3 with reference TRBV15 and TRBJ1-2 gives the whole variable domain DAMVIQNPRYQVTQFGKPVTLSCSQTLNHNVMYWYQQKSSQAPKLLFHYYDKDFNNEADTPDNFQSRRPNTSFCFLDIRSPGLGDTAMYLCATSRGGGKGYTFGSGTRLTVV.

The gene calls are TRBV11-2 and TRBJ1-1, with D possibly TRBD1 on 5 matching bases. Germline values: CDR1 SGHAT, CDR2 FQNNGV. The CDR3 is 13 amino acids. Trimming removed 5 bases at V and 9 bases at J, with 16 bases between. Here the CDR3 reads CASSVQAQGKAFF. The DNA of the CDR3 is TGTGCCAGCAGCGTACAGGCCCAGGGAAAAGCTTTCTTT.

This chain links TRBV27 with TRBJ1-1; TRBD1 might be the D (5 bases). The CDR3 contains 16 residues. CDR1 and CDR2 from the germline V gene are MNHEY and SMNVEV (reference sequence). With 1 base removed from V and 2 bases from J, the gap between germline ends came to 14 bases. Here the CDR3 DNA reads TGTGCCAGCAGTTTATGGATGGCAGGGCGAAACACTGAAGCTTTCTTT. Protein sequence: CASSLWMAGRNTEAFF.

V is TRBV30 and J is TRBJ1-5; perhaps TRBD1 as D (6 bases). The CDR3 contains 12 residues. Germline CDR1 GTSNPN, CDR2 SVGIG (reference sequence). V was clipped by 5 bases and J by 2 bases, with 7 bases between them. CDR3 in amino acids: CAWSGGNQPQHF. In nucleotides, the CDR3 is TGTGCCTGGTCAGGGGGCAATCAGCCCCAGCATTTT.

V is TRBV28 and J is TRBJ2-7; 9 bases map to TRBD1. V was pared by 7 bases and J by 5 bases, with 18 bases of the junction left unmatched. The CDR3 runs 17 residues. Germline V gives CDR1 MDHEN, CDR2 SYDVKM. CDR3 protein: CASTHLLGQGNIHEQYF. The CDR3 DNA follows: TGTGCCAGCACTCATCTACTGGGACAGGGAAATATCCACGAGCAGTACTTC.

This chain joins TRBV4-1 and TRBJ1-5; D gene unclear. Germline V gene lookup returns CDR1 MGHRA and CDR2 YSYEKL. CDR3 size: 14 residues. Trimming took 4 bases from V and 6 from J, leaving 13 bases between them. CDR3 in amino acids: CASSRGGRGQPQHF. In DNA form, the CDR3 reads TGCGCCAGCAGCCGGGGAGGACGGGGTCAGCCCCAGCATTTT.

V usage is TRBV19 and J usage is TRBJ2-3, with unresolved D. The CDR3 contains 11 residues. With 7 bases removed from V and 3 bases from J, the gap between germline ends came to 5 bases. The germline CDR1 and CDR2 sequences are LNHDA and SQIVND (reference sequence). The CDR3 DNA follows: TGTGCCAGTATGGAGACAGATACGCAGTATTTT. It encodes CASMETDTQYF.

The chain employs TRBV2 and TRBJ2-6; D is possibly TRBD2 (5 bases). The CDR3 length is 16 residues. The V gene's germline CDR1 is SNHLY and CDR2 FYNNEI. Trimming took off 4 bases at V and 0 bases at J, with 10 bases between the two ends. The CDR3 loop is CASSGLQLSGANVLTF. The DNA of the CDR3 is TGTGCCAGCAGTGGACTACAGCTCTCTGGGGCCAACGTCCTGACTTTC.

The rearrangement uses TRBV9 and TRBJ2-5, with 7 positions matching TRBD1. CDR1 is SGDLS, CDR2 YYNGEE, per germline. Trimming removed 1 base from V and 1 base from J; junction bases left unmatched: 4. The CDR3 is 15 residues long. CDR3 coding DNA: TGTGCCAGCAGCGTACGGGACAGACTCCAAGAGACCCAGTACTTC. Translating it yields CASSVRDRLQETQYF.

The genes are TRBV29-1 and TRBJ1-5, with D possibly being TRBD1 (5 bases). Germline V gene lookup returns CDR1 SQVTM and CDR2 ANQGSEA. The germline V and J ends were trimmed by 4 bases and 2 bases, with 12 bases remaining between them. The CDR3 has 14 amino acids. This CDR3 reads CSVGSGLGNQPQHF. In nucleotides, the CDR3 is TGCAGCGTTGGGTCAGGGTTGGGCAATCAGCCCCAGCATTTT.

CDR3 coding DNA: TGTGCCAGTAGTATAGATCGGGGGGCGTCCAATGAGCAGTTCTTC. Translation: CASSIDRGASNEQFF. This sequence joins TRBV19 and TRBJ2-1; a weak D match, TRBD2 (7 bases). V gave up 0 bases and J gave up 6 bases, with 12 bases separating them. The germline gives CDR1 LNHDA, CDR2 SQIVND (reference sequence). The CDR3 runs 15 residues.

V is TRBV2 and J is TRBJ2-1, with 8 bases matching TRBD1. Germline V gives CDR1 SNHLY, CDR2 FYNNEI. The CDR3 is 15 amino acids. After removal of 4 bases from V and 7 bases from J, the junction contained 9 bases not matched to a gene. CDR3 coding DNA: TGTGCCAGCAGTGTTTTGGCAGGGGGCGAAAATGAGCAGTTCTTC. The encoded protein is CASSVLAGGENEQFF. Together with reference TRBV2 and TRBJ2-1, the CDR3 gives the full variable domain: EPEVTQTPSHQVTQMGQEVILRCVPISNHLYFYWYRQILGQKVEFLVSFYNNEISEKSEIFDDQFSVERPDGSNFTLKIRSTKLEDSAMYFCASSVLAGGENEQFFGPGTRLTVL.

The chain uses TRBV27 and TRBJ2-1, with TRBD2 matching over 12 bases. This CDR3 spans 18 amino acids. Trimming took 3 bases from V and 1 from J; bases not matched to a gene: 7. CDR1 MNHEY and CDR2 SMNVEV come from the germline V gene (reference sequence). The CDR3 DNA follows: TGTGCCAGCAGTTTCCGGCTAGCGGGGGGGATATCCTACAATGAGCAGTTCTTC. It yields the protein CASSFRLAGGISYNEQFF.

J is TRBJ1-5 and V is TRBV28; D is ambiguous. Trimming took 1 base from V and 4 from J, leaving 8 bases between them. Germline CDR1 and CDR2: MDHEN and SYDVKM. This CDR3 has 14 amino acids. The CDR3 DNA is TGTGCCAGCAGTTTATACGGTTTAAATCAGCCCCAGCATTTT. Its protein is CASSLYGLNQPQHF.

The genes are TRBV20-1 and TRBJ2-7, with 8 bases lining up with TRBD1. Trimming at V came to 5 bases and at J to 2 bases, leaving 5 bases not matched to a gene. Looked up from germline, CDR1 is DFQATT and CDR2 is SNEGSKA (reference sequence). The CDR3 has 13 residues. The CDR3 loop reads CSAGGTGAYEQYF. Written as DNA, the CDR3 is TGCAGTGCTGGTGGGACAGGCGCCTACGAGCAGTACTTC.

The V gene is TRBV7-2, the J gene TRBJ1-1, with D maybe TRBD1 (6 bases). CDR1 and CDR2 from the germline V gene are SGHTA and FQGNSA. Trimming cost V 5 bases and J 2 bases, with 12 bases left between them. CDR3 size: 14 residues. CDR3 sequence (DNA): TGTGCCAGCAGCCCCACAGGGTTTAACACTGAAGCTTTCTTT. Translation gives CASSPTGFNTEAFF.

The gene calls are TRBV6-1 and TRBJ2-3; TRBD2 matches at 10 bases. The CDR3 runs to 16 residues. Trimming at V came to 4 bases and at J to 1 base, leaving 5 bases not matched to a gene. The germline CDR1 and CDR2 sequences are MNHNS and SASEGT. The CDR3 nucleotides are TGTGCCAGCAGTGTACTAGCGGGGACTCGCACAGATACGCAGTATTTT. Translated, it gives CASSVLAGTRTDTQYF.

The chain is built from TRBV24-1 and TRBJ2-5; D is possibly TRBD1 (6 bases). Deletions cut 2 bases from V and 4 bases from J, with 10 bases between. Germline CDR1 reads KGHDR; CDR2 reads SFDVKD. The CDR3 is 14 residues long. CDR3 in DNA: TGTGCCACCAGTGATTCCTTACAGGGAGAGACCCAGTACTTC. It codes for CATSDSLQGETQYF.

This clone was detected only once. The J gene is TRBJ2-7, the V gene TRBV30, with TRBD1 identical over 7 bases. The CDR3 is 13 residues long. CDR1 is GTSNPN, CDR2 SVGIG, per germline (reference sequence). V lost 7 bases, J lost 6 bases, and 12 bases stayed unmatched. Here the CDR3 DNA reads TGTGCCTCGAAAACCACAGGGGTTCGCGAGCAGTACTTC. It encodes CASKTTGVREQYF. Using reference TRBV30 and TRBJ2-7 for the parts outside the CDR3, the full variable domain is SQTIHQWPATLVQPVGSPLSLECTVEGTSNPNLYWYRQAAGRGLQLLFYSVGIGQISSEVPQNLSASRPQDRQFILSSKKLLLSDSGFYLCASKTTGVREQYFGPGTRLTVT.

The rearrangement links TRBV10-1 to TRBJ1-6; 8 positions agree with TRBD1. The CDR3 has 17 amino acids. The V gene's germline CDR1 is WNHNN and CDR2 SYGVQD (reference sequence). J gave up 8 bases and V 7 bases, and 16 bases lay outside the gene matches. CDR3 nucleotides: TGCGCCAGCATAAAGGACAGGGCCGTCTGGAATGATTCACCCCTCCACTTT. Protein sequence: CASIKDRAVWNDSPLHF.

The table lists this clone with a few counts. The J gene is TRBJ1-4, the V gene TRBV3-1 (or the pseudogene TRBV3-2); TRBD1 agrees at 7 bases. This CDR3 is built from 17 residues. Per germline, CDR1 LGHDT and CDR2 YNNKEL (reference sequence). The V gene end was trimmed by 2 bases and the J gene end by 7 bases; junction bases not matched to a gene: 13. The CDR3 region is CASSQFRGNRPIEKLFF. The DNA of the CDR3 is TGTGCCAGCAGCCAATTCAGGGGGAACCGGCCCATTGAAAAACTGTTTTTT.

This rearrangement joins TRBV5-1 to TRBJ1-2; 8 bases are a match to TRBD1. CDR1 and CDR2 (germline): SGHRS, YFSETQ. V lost 2 bases to trimming and J lost 8 bases; unmatched junction nucleotides: 8. The length of the CDR3 is 14 residues. The CDR3 sequence is CASSFIGQGVGYTF. In DNA, the CDR3 is TGCGCCAGCAGCTTCATCGGACAGGGAGTGGGCTACACCTTC.

V usage is TRBV28 and J usage is TRBJ1-1, with 7 nucleotides matching TRBD1. After removal of 7 bases from V and 1 base from J, the junction contained 12 bases not matched to a gene. The CDR3 has 16 residues. CDR1 and CDR2 (germline): MDHEN, SYDVKM. The DNA of the CDR3 is TGTGCCAGCACCTCAGGGGGAGAGAAGGGGAACACTGAAGCTTTCTTT. Translated: CASTSGGEKGNTEAFF.

The chain has TRBV6-1 and TRBJ1-5; a possible D gene is TRBD1 (5 bases). This CDR3 comprises 12 residues. Germline loops: CDR1 MNHNS, CDR2 SASEGT. The ends were cut back, 3 bases at V and 9 bases at J, with 9 bases in the middle. The CDR3 nucleotides are TGTGCCAGCAGTGAGACAGAGGTGCCCCAGCATTTT. Amino acid sequence: CASSETEVPQHF.